The T cell receptor beta chain under discussion was sequenced for a study of T-cell memory formation after mild COVID-19. Whole-study results and caveats: Of the contracting clones, CD4+ ones lay mainly in CM and EM, and CD8+ ones in EMRA. The appearance of some responding clones in pre-infection memory suggested that cross-reactive memory joined.

Notes on this clonotype: Its antigen remains unidentified.

TCR alpha and TCR beta cDNA libraries carrying sample barcodes and UMIs came from 5'RACE with constant-segment primers. Each CDR3 protein gets one entry after TCRdb re-called the 5' RACE reads with MiXCR. The sample lists 150,000 or so distinct CDR3 sequences; about 14% were seen once. The CDR3 extends over 15 amino acids. V lost 1 base, J lost 5 bases, and 3 bases stayed unmatched. Germline CDR1 reads LNHNV; CDR2 reads YYDKDF (reference sequence). This TCR came from an adult woman who had mild COVID-19 (a few samples of this study predate the infection). Cell type and time point are not known. The sample was PBMCs or a T cell subset sorted from them (not recorded which). The chain employs TRBV15 and TRBJ1-5, with TRBD1 matching 9 bases. This CDR3 reads CATSRGWTGDQPQHF. For the CDR3, the DNA is TGTGCCACCAGCAGAGGCTGGACAGGGGATCAGCCCCAGCATTTT.